Listed below are T cell receptor beta chains from one sample, sequenced in a study of shared T cell receptors in the human thymus. Profiled with immunoSEQ multiplex PCR; TCRdb holds only in-frame clones, not every one. The table records approximately 760,000 clones, roughly 85% of them present only once. The sample was also reused in another study, on human thymus T cells.

The sample was thymocytes. These receptors were collected from a girl under three years old with a congenital heart defect. Each CDR3 is given with its conserved first and last residue. Each record gives: V gene, CDR3 length, clone size, D gene, J gene, CDR3 DNA, CDR3 protein. The D gene is left open where the match is weak. The size of a clone is reported for some rows only, either as once, few or many, or as a class for expanded clones.

TRBV4-3	16	once	TRBD1	TRBJ2-7	TGCGCCAGCAGCCAACACCGGACAGGGGGCTACTACGAGCAGTACTTC	CASSQHRTGGYYEQYF
TRBV19	11	NA	NA	TRBJ1-1	TGTGCCAGTTATATGAACACTGAAGCTTTCTTT	CASYMNTEAFF
TRBV27	17	NA	NA	TRBJ2-4	TGTGCCAGCAGAAGATTGGGACACACGCTAGCCAAAAACATTCAGTACTTC	CASRRLGHTLAKNIQYF
TRBV29-1	14	few	NA	TRBJ2-7	TGCAGCGTTCTCCCAGCAGGTACCCCCTACGAGCAGTACTTC	CSVLPAGTPYEQYF
TRBV4-1	15	NA	TRBD1	TRBJ1-3	TGCGCCAGCAGCCACGGACAGGGGACTGGAAACACCATATATTTT	CASSHGQGTGNTIYF
TRBV4-1	20	once	NA	TRBJ2-6	TGCGCCAGCAGCCAAGATTCCGAATTTTACAGGTCCCCTGGGGCCAACGTCCTGACTTTC	CASSQDSEFYRSPGANVLTF
TRBV28	18	NA	NA	TRBJ1-5	TGTGCCAGCAGTTTATTTCGGGGTGAGGATTATAGCAATCAGCCCCAGCATTTT	CASSLFRGEDYSNQPQHF
TRBV4-1	13	NA	NA	TRBJ1-4	TGCGCCAGCAGCCCCAGGCCGGTTGAAAAACTGTTTTTT	CASSPRPVEKLFF
TRBV19	15	NA	TRBD1	TRBJ2-1	TGTGCCAGTAGTATCAGAGACAGGGGGACGGATGAGCAGTTCTTC	CASSIRDRGTDEQFF
TRBV10-3	18	NA	TRBD1	TRBJ1-1	TGTGCCGTACACTCGGTAGGGACAGGGTTGTTAGGGAACACTGAAGCTTTCTTT	CAVHSVGTGLLGNTEAFF
TRBV5-6	17	NA	NA	TRBJ1-6	TGTGCCAGCAGCTTTGAACCGGCCCGTCAGGTGAACTCCCCCCTCCACTTT	CASSFEPARQVNSPLHF
TRBV6-5	14	NA	TRBD2	TRBJ2-5	TGTGCCAGCAGTCCCGCGGGAGGTAAAGAGACCCAGTACTTC	CASSPAGGKETQYF
TRBV27	13	once	NA	TRBJ2-7	TGTGCCAGCAGTTTGTGGGGAGGCGCCGAGCAGTACTTC	CASSLWGGAEQYF
TRBV11-2	15	NA	TRBD2	TRBJ2-1	TGTGCCAGCAGCCCCCTCGGGGGGGCCTGGGATGAGCAGTTCTTC	CASSPLGGAWDEQFF
TRBV27	14	NA	TRBD1	TRBJ1-2	TGTGCCAGCAGACGGACAGGGACGTTCTATGGCTACACCTTC	CASRRTGTFYGYTF
TRBV7-2	18	NA	TRBD1	TRBJ1-2	TGTGCCAGCAGCTTACGATTTGGGCGTAATGGGGGACAGTTGGACTACACCTTC	CASSLRFGRNGGQLDYTF
TRBV5-1	17	NA	TRBD2	TRBJ2-7	TGCGCCAGCAGCTCCCTGGTCGGGGGGGCTTTTGCCTACGAGCAGTACTTC	CASSSLVGGAFAYEQYF
TRBV4-1	12	once	NA	TRBJ1-2	TGCGCCAGCAGCCAATCAGGGTACGGCTACACCTTC	CASSQSGYGYTF
TRBV11-2	18	NA	NA	TRBJ1-4	TGTGCCAGCAGCTTTTACGCCGGCCGGGGTGCAACTAATGAAAAACTGTTTTTT	CASSFYAGRGATNEKLFF
TRBV29-1	13	once	NA	TRBJ1-2	TGCAGCGTCCTCAGGGTAGGGGAGGATGGCTACACCTTC	CSVLRVGEDGYTF
TRBV4-2	15	NA	NA	TRBJ1-2	TGTGCCAGCAGCCAAGAGCAGGTGACAGATTATGGCTACACCTTC	CASSQEQVTDYGYTF
TRBV5-1	19	NA	TRBD2	TRBJ2-5	TGCGCCAGCAGCTGTAAGATACCGGGACTAGCGGGGGGACAAGAGACCCAGTACTTC	CASSCKIPGLAGGQETQYF
TRBV2	16	NA	TRBD2	TRBJ2-1	TGTGCCAGCAGTGAAGACGGCGGGGGACCGGGGAATGAGCAGTTCTTC	CASSEDGGGPGNEQFF
TRBV5-1	15	once	NA	TRBJ2-2	TGCGCCAGCACCAGGGCGGAGGGTTTCCCCGGGGAGCTGTTTTTT	CASTRAEGFPGELFF
TRBV6-1	17	NA	NA	TRBJ1-5	TGTGCCAGCAGTGAAAGAGTGTGGACAGCTAATCTGCAGCCCCAGCATTTT	CASSERVWTANLQPQHF
TRBV9	15	NA	NA	TRBJ1-2	TGTGCCAGCAGCGAGGGAGGGTCCCCTGACTATGGCTACACCTTC	CASSEGGSPDYGYTF
TRBV7-8	17	NA	TRBD2	TRBJ2-2	TGTGCCAGCAGGCCCGGGACTAGCGGGGGGTACGCCGGGGAGCTGTTTTTT	CASRPGTSGGYAGELFF
TRBV19	15	once	NA	TRBJ1-2	TGTGCCAGTAGTATGGAGGGGGGGATCTACTATGGCTACACCTTC	CASSMEGGIYYGYTF
TRBV6-1	17	NA	TRBD1	TRBJ2-7	TGTGCCAGCAGTGTAGAGTACGACAGGGATTTTACCTACGAGCAGTACTTC	CASSVEYDRDFTYEQYF
TRBV19	12	NA	NA	TRBJ1-1	TGTGCCAGTCAGGCTGCGAACACTGAAGCTTTCTTT	CASQAANTEAFF
TRBV7-2	14	NA	TRBD1	TRBJ1-3	TGTGCCAGCAGCTTAGACAGGGGTGGAAACACCATATATTTT	CASSLDRGGNTIYF
TRBV19	15	NA	NA	TRBJ2-6	TGTGCCAGTATGAAACGGTCCTCTGGGGCCAACGTCCTGACTTTC	CASMKRSSGANVLTF
TRBV20-1	11	NA	TRBD1	TRBJ2-7	TGCAGTGCGCGGGACAGGGGAGTGCAGTACTTC	CSARDRGVQYF
TRBV5-6	14	NA	NA	TRBJ2-3	TGTGCCAGCAGCTTTGACATCCGTACGGATACGCAGTATTTT	CASSFDIRTDTQYF
TRBV18	17	NA	NA	TRBJ1-2	TGTGCCAGCTCATGGACGCAGACAGGCCTGTATGGCTATGGCTACACCTTC	CASSWTQTGLYGYGYTF
TRBV2	13	NA	NA	TRBJ1-2	TGTGCCAGCAGGGACAAACTTAACTATGGCTACACCTTC	CASRDKLNYGYTF
TRBV11-2	15	NA	NA	TRBJ2-7	TGTGCCAGCAGCCATCCAGGGGAAGGGTCATACGAGCAGTACTTC	CASSHPGEGSYEQYF
TRBV11-3	13	NA	TRBD1	TRBJ2-1	TGTGCCAGCAGCCCGGGACAGGGGGATGAGCAGTTCTTC	CASSPGQGDEQFF
TRBV6-5	13	NA	NA	TRBJ1-1	TGTGCCAGCAGTGAACAGGGTCCCACTGAAGCTTTCTTT	CASSEQGPTEAFF
TRBV4-2	19	NA	TRBD1	TRBJ1-1	TGTGCCAGCAGCCAAGTTCCCAGGGGGTTAGTCTCCCCTAACACTGAAGCTTTCTTT	CASSQVPRGLVSPNTEAFF
TRBV29-1	15	NA	NA	TRBJ2-5	TGCAGCGTCCTCCAGGGGGGCAGGGTCCAAGAGACCCAGTACTTC	CSVLQGGRVQETQYF
TRBV7-2	15	NA	NA	TRBJ2-7	TGTGCCAGCAGCTTCGATGGGACTCCCAGGAACGAGCAGTACTTC	CASSFDGTPRNEQYF
TRBV6-1	17	few	NA	TRBJ1-6	TGTGCCAGCAGTGCAGACAGGCCGCCTTTTTATAATTCACCCCTCCACTTT	CASSADRPPFYNSPLHF
TRBV7-3	13	NA	NA	TRBJ2-3	TGTGCCAGCAGCCTACAGGGTACAGATACGCAGTATTTT	CASSLQGTDTQYF
TRBV9	14	NA	TRBD1	TRBJ1-2	TGTGCCAGCAGCGTAGGTGCAGGGGGCTATGGCTACACCTTC	CASSVGAGGYGYTF
TRBV6-1	14	NA	NA	TRBJ1-1	TGTGCCAGCAGTGAGGACGGGAGAGGCACTGAAGCTTTCTTT	CASSEDGRGTEAFF
TRBV14	17	NA	TRBD1	TRBJ2-3	TGTGCCAGCAGTCGCCCCCTAGGACAGGGCGGCACAGATACGCAGTATTTT	CASSRPLGQGGTDTQYF
TRBV19	15	NA	NA	TRBJ1-1	TGTGCCAGTAGTATCGGGACTTCTGCGGACACTGAAGCTTTCTTT	CASSIGTSADTEAFF
TRBV7-8	12	NA	NA	TRBJ1-1	TGTGCCAGCAGCCCTCATCGGGAAGAAGCTTTCTTT	CASSPHREEAFF
TRBV7-9	18	NA	NA	TRBJ2-3	TGTGCCAGCAGCTTAGTTAAAAAGCTAGTCGTACGAGCAGATACGCAGTATTTT	CASSLVKKLVVRADTQYF
TRBV7-2	14	NA	NA	TRBJ2-7	TGTGCCAGCAGCCTAAAAGCTAGGTTCGACGAGCAGTACTTC	CASSLKARFDEQYF
TRBV4-1	16	NA	NA	TRBJ1-5	TGCGCCAGCAGCCAAAACCCCACATATAGCAATCAGCCCCAGCATTTT	CASSQNPTYSNQPQHF
TRBV6-1	13	NA	TRBD1	TRBJ1-4	TGTGCCAGCAGTGGACAGGGGAATGAAAAACTGTTTTTT	CASSGQGNEKLFF
TRBV4-1	14	NA	NA	TRBJ1-2	TGCGCCAGCAGCCCCTTCGGGGGAAACTATGGCTACACCTTC	CASSPFGGNYGYTF
TRBV7-8	16	few	TRBD1	TRBJ2-7	TGTGCCAGCAGCTCCAATCCGGGACAGGGGGCCTACGAGCAGTACTTC	CASSSNPGQGAYEQYF